This T cell receptor (beta chain) is drawn from a study of human T cells and chemical hapten exposure. Study-wide results and caveats: TCRs at a frequency above 1 in 1000 stayed unchanged with DPC sensitization.

TCRdb independently ran MiXCR on the RACE reads; one entry per CDR3 protein. The profile shows roughly 130,000 distinct CDR3 sequences, roughly 9.5% of them singletons. The time point was: healthy volunteer bleed at 2 weeks. Total RNA extraction was carried out from unfractionated whole blood. There are a few counts of this clonotype. The antigen is not known. Germline values: CDR1 SGHAT, CDR2 FQNNGV. This CDR3 contains 17 residues. V was cut by 0 bases and J by 0 bases, with 12 bases left in between. This TCR was recovered from a male donor in good health. Some clones in this sample may be carry-over from other donors' samples. This rearrangement joins TRBV11-2 to TRBJ2-1; weak D call: TRBD2 (6 bases). Sample: whole blood. This chain's CDR3 is CASSLDRGSGSYNEQFF. The DNA for the CDR3 is TGTGCCAGCAGCTTAGATCGGGGGTCTGGCTCCTACAATGAGCAGTTCTTC.